This T cell receptor beta chain was found in a study of cytomegalovirus exposure and HLA in healthy donors. Study details: An analysis done earlier identified about 100 million unique TCR beta sequences from around 180 million T cells.

Notes on the study in general: Many donors shared some public TCRs, even though most TCR sequences were rare. Earlier analysis looked at TCR beta V segments, and most were productive about 87% or about 30% of the time.

Both 60 Vbeta primers and 13 Jbeta primers went into the PCR. Assay used: immunoSEQ multiplex PCR; TCRdb lists only in-frame clones, some missing. The data contain 60,000 to 85,000 clones, about 80% of them seen just once; the ten biggest clones take up about 3.5%. CDR1 and CDR2 (germline): LGHNA, YSLEER. The CDR3 runs to 17 residues. Trimming removed 0 bases from V and 0 bases from J; junction bases left unmatched: 6. In regard to this clone: Antigen: not known.

This receptor was obtained from a man between 40 and 49 years old in good health and CMV-seronegative. The J gene is TRBJ1-2, the V gene TRBV4-3; 8 bases match TRBD1. Sequenced sample: PBMCs. The CDR3 DNA follows: TGCGCCAGCAGCCAAGATTCCCAGGACAGGGCTAACTATGGCTACACCTTC. This encodes CASSQDSQDRANYGYTF.